Listed below are T cell receptor beta chains from one sample, sequenced in a study of memory CD4+ T cells and cytomegalovirus serostatus. Profiled with immunoSEQ multiplex PCR; TCRdb holds only in-frame clones, not every one. The sample carries 25,000 to 30,000 clones, about three quarters recorded once. Sequencing was done on a sample of memory CD4+ T cells from blood. These TCRs come from an adult in good health and CMV-seronegative. Each CDR3 is given with its conserved first and last residue. A D gene is named only where the DNA matches it firmly. Some rows mark clone size as missing; the rest say once, few, many or name a class of expanded clone.

D | J | V | size | DNA | CDR3
NA | TRBJ2-2 | TRBV6-6 | NA | TGTGCCAGCGTTGGAAGCAACGGGGGCACCGGGGAGCTGTTTTTT | CASVGSNGGTGELFF
NA | TRBJ2-5 | TRBV30 | once | TGTGCCCGCGGAGACTTTGAGACCCAGTACTTC | CARGDFETQYF
NA | TRBJ1-1 | TRBV10-3 | NA | TGTGCCATCAGTGAAAGGGACCCCCCTCGGGCTTTCTTT | CAISERDPPRAFF
TRBD1 | TRBJ1-5 | TRBV19 | NA | TGTGCCAGTGGGACAGGGGGCGGCAATCAGCCCCAGCATTTT | CASGTGGGNQPQHF
NA | TRBJ1-1 | TRBV7-3 | few | TGTGCCACCATGGTCGGCCCTATGAACACTGAAGCTTTCTTT | CATMVGPMNTEAFF
NA | TRBJ1-2 | TRBV5-1 | few | TGCGCCAGCAGCTTGCTGGCAGACAAGGGGGGCTACACCTTC | CASSLLADKGGYTF
TRBD1 | TRBJ1-4 | TRBV30 | NA | TGTGCCTGGAACAGGGGGTCTGCAACTAATGAAAAACTGTTTTTT | CAWNRGSATNEKLFF
NA | TRBJ1-2 | TRBV5-8 | NA | TGTGCCAGCAGCACCCTAACCAGGGGCGATGGCTACACCTTC | CASSTLTRGDGYTF
NA | TRBJ1-2 | TRBV7-9 | NA | TGTGCCAGCAGCCCCCCCGAGGGCGGCTACACCTTC | CASSPPEGGYTF
NA | TRBJ2-2 | TRBV2 | NA | TGTGCCAGCAGATTAGCGCGGAACACCGGGGAGCTGTTTTTT | CASRLARNTGELFF
NA | TRBJ1-2 | TRBV28 | once | TGTGCCAGCAGTCCTCTCCTCGGGTATGGCTACACCTTC | CASSPLLGYGYTF
NA | TRBJ2-1 | TRBV18 | NA | TGTGCCAGCTCACCTACTCTAGCGAAGAACAATGAGCAGTTCTTC | CASSPTLAKNNEQFF
NA | TRBJ2-5 | TRBV25-1 | NA | TGTACCAGCAGTGACCAGGGTTCGGTGGAGACCCAGTACTTC | CTSSDQGSVETQYF
NA | TRBJ1-6 | TRBV7-8 | few | TGTGCCAGCAGCTTGGGTAGGACTGATTCACCCCTCCACTTT | CASSLGRTDSPLHF
TRBD1 | TRBJ1-1 | TRBV6-1 | NA | TGTGCCAGCAGTTTGAATTTACGGGACAGCACTGAAGCTTTCTTT | CASSLNLRDSTEAFF
NA | TRBJ2-7 | TRBV4-3 | NA | TGCGCCAGCAGCCAAGACGGCAGGGAATACGAGCAGTACTTC | CASSQDGREYEQYF
TRBD2 | TRBJ2-7 | TRBV25-1 | NA | TGTGCCAGCAGTGCGGGGGGGGGATACGAGCAGTACTTC | CASSAGGGYEQYF
TRBD1 | TRBJ1-5 | TRBV19 | NA | TGTGCCAGTCTAGACCGGGACAGGGAAGTCGCTCAGCCCCAGCATTTT | CASLDRDREVAQPQHF
NA | TRBJ2-7 | TRBV18 | NA | TGTGCCAGCTCATACTCCTACGAGCAGTACTTC | CASSYSYEQYF
NA | TRBJ2-1 | TRBV5-1 | NA | TGCGCCAGCAGCTTGGGGCGGGGCGACCCCTCCTACAATGAGCAGTTCTTC | CASSLGRGDPSYNEQFF
NA | TRBJ1-1 | TRBV6-1 | medium-sized | TGTGCCAGCAGGGATAGCTGGACTGAAGCTTTCTTT | CASRDSWTEAFF
TRBD2 | TRBJ2-3 | TRBV9 | NA | TGTGCCAGCAGCGCCTTAGCGGGGGGCACGACCACAGATACGCAGTATTTT | CASSALAGGTTTDTQYF
TRBD1 | TRBJ1-3 | TRBV25-1 | NA | TGTGCCAGCCGGGGACAGGGCCTCCCTGGAAACACCATATATTTT | CASRGQGLPGNTIYF
NA | TRBJ2-3 | TRBV11-3 | NA | TGTGCCAGCAGCTTACGGCAGGGAGGTACCTTTTCCACAGATACGCAGTATTTT | CASSLRQGGTFSTDTQYF
TRBD1 | TRBJ2-7 | TRBV5-1 | once | TGCGCCAGCAGCTTGGGGTGGACAGGGGCCTACGAGCAGTACTTC | CASSLGWTGAYEQYF
NA | TRBJ2-5 | TRBV19 | NA | TGTGCCAGTAGTATAGAAGGAGAGACCCAGTACTTC | CASSIEGETQYF
NA | TRBJ1-3 | TRBV7-2 | NA | TGTGCCAGCAGAGAGAAGGGGCTCAGAAACACCATATATTTT | CASREKGLRNTIYF
NA | TRBJ1-2 | TRBV5-6 | NA | TGTGCCAGCAGCCGCCTGACTGTGGGCTACACCTTC | CASSRLTVGYTF
NA | TRBJ1-5 | TRBV30 | NA | TGTGCCTGGAAAGGGTTGGGCTATCAGCCCCAGCATTTT | CAWKGLGYQPQHF
NA | TRBJ2-5 | TRBV7-9 | few | TGTGCCAGCAGTTTTCAGGGAATCGAGACCCAGTACTTC | CASSFQGIETQYF
TRBD1 | TRBJ2-1 | TRBV27 | NA | TGTGCCAGCAATCATGCTGACAGGGTGAAAAATGAGCAGTTCTTC | CASNHADRVKNEQFF
NA | TRBJ1-2 | TRBV14 | NA | TGTGCCAGCAGCCCGCCCGCTGGAGGCTATGGCTACACCTTC | CASSPPAGGYGYTF
NA | TRBJ1-1 | TRBV18 | NA | TGTGCCAGCTCAATTGGGGTCAACACTGAAGCTTTCTTT | CASSIGVNTEAFF
TRBD1 | TRBJ1-1 | TRBV18 | NA | TGTGCCAGCTCACCTCGCTCGCGAACAGGGGTGGACACTGAAGCTTTCTTT | CASSPRSRTGVDTEAFF
TRBD1 | TRBJ1-2 | TRBV2 | NA | TGTGCCAGCAGAGGACAGGAGAACTATGGCTACACCTTC | CASRGQENYGYTF
TRBD2 | TRBJ2-1 | TRBV11-2 | NA | TGTGCCAGCAGCCTGGGGACTAGCGGGAGTTTGTTTAAAGATGAGCAGTTCTTC | CASSLGTSGSLFKDEQFF
NA | TRBJ2-7 | TRBV4-1 | NA | TGCGCCAGCAGCGTACCCGGGACGGCCCGGTACGAGCAGTACTTC | CASSVPGTARYEQYF
NA | TRBJ2-6 | TRBV11-3 | NA | TGTGCCAGCAGTCTAACAAGCTCTGGGGCCAACGTCCTGACTTTC | CASSLTSSGANVLTF
NA | TRBJ2-7 | TRBV6-1 | NA | TGTGCCAGCAGTGGTTCACAGGGTTACGAGCAGTACTTC | CASSGSQGYEQYF